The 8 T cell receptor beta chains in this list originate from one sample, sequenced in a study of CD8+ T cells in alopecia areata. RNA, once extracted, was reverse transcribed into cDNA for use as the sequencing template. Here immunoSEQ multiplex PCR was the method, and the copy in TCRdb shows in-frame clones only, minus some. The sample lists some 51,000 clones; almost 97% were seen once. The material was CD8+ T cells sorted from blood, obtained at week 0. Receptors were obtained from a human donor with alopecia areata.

CDR3 DNA sequence: TGTGCCAGCAGCACTAGCGGGGGAGGCAATGAGCAGTTCTTC. This sequence encodes CASSTSGGGNEQFF. The genes are TRBV6-5 and TRBJ2-1; 11 bases match TRBD2. The CDR3 length is 14 residues. V trimming: 6 bases; J trimming: 6 bases; junction bases outside the gene matches: 4. Germline V lookup: CDR1 MNHEY, CDR2 SVGAGI.

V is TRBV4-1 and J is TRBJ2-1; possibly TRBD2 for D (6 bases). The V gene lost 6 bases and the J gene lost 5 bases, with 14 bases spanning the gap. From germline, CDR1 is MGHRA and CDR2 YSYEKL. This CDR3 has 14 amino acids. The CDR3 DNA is TGCGCCAGCAGGCGAGCGGGCACAAACAATGAGCAGTTCTTC. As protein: CASRRAGTNNEQFF.

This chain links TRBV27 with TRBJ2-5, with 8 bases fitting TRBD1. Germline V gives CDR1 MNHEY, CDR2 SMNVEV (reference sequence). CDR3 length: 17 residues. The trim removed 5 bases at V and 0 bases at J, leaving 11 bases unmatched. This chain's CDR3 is CASSPRADRAYQETQYF. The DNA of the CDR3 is TGTGCCAGCAGTCCAAGGGCGGACAGGGCCTACCAAGAGACCCAGTACTTC.

Here the CDR3 DNA reads TGTGCCAGCAGTTACCTCGGGGGGGACGGTGATACGCAGTATTTT. This translates into CASSYLGGDGDTQYF. The chain recombines TRBV6-5 with TRBJ2-3; 8 bases are shared with TRBD2. The V gene's germline CDR1 is MNHEY and CDR2 SVGAGI. The V segment lost 2 bases and the J segment 6 bases; nucleotides outside the gene matches: 7. This CDR3 region has 15 residues.

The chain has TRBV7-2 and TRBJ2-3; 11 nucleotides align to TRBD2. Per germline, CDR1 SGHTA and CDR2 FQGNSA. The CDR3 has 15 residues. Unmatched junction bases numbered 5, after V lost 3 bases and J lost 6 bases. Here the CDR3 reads CASSFLAGGPDTQYF. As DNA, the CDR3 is TGTGCCAGCAGCTTCTTAGCGGGGGGGCCCGATACGCAGTATTTT.

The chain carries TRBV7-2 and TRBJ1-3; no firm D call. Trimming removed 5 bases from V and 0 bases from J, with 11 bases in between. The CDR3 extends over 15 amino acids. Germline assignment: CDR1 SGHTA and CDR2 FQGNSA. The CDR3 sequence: CASSPTFFSGNTIYF. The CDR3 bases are TGTGCCAGCAGCCCTACGTTTTTCTCTGGAAACACCATATATTTT.

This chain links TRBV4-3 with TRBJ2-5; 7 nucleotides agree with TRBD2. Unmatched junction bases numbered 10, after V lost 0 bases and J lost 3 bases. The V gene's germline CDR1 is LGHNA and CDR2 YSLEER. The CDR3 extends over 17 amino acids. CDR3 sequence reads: CASSQDGGGTSKETQYF. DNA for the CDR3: TGCGCCAGCAGCCAAGATGGGGGAGGGACTTCCAAAGAGACCCAGTACTTC.

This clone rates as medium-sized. CDR3 nucleotides: TGTGCCAGCAGCTTAGCGATTGAGGACTCTGGAAACACCATATATTTT. Translation gives CASSLAIEDSGNTIYF. The V gene is TRBV7-6, the J gene TRBJ1-3; D gene ambiguous. The CDR3 totals 16 residues. Per the germline V gene, CDR1 is SGHVS and CDR2 is FNYEAQ. V lost 0 bases and J lost 0, with 9 bases in between.